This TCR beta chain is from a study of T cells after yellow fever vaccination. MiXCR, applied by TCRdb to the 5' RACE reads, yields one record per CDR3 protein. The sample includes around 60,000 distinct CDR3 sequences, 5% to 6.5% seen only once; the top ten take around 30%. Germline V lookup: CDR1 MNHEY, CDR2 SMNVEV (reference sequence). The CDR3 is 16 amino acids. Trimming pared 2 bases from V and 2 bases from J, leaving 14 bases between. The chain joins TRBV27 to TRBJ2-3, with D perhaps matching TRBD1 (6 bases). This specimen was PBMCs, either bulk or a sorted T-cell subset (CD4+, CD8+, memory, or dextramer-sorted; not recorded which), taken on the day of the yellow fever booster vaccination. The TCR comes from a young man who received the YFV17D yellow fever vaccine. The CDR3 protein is CASSLMGALITDTQYF. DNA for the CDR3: TGTGCCAGCAGTTTAATGGGGGCCCTAATCACAGATACGCAGTATTTT.